These 13 T cell receptor beta chains share one sample of origin, sequenced in a study of blood T cell repertoires in COVID-19. Clones were read by immunoSEQ multiplex PCR, and TCRdb kept only the in-frame ones, dropping some. The table lists around 230,000 clones, over 75% of them singletons, with roughly 10% in the top ten. The specimen sequenced was peripheral blood. The receptor source for this set is a man aged 50-59 years with COVID-19, enrolled during active disease.

The gene calls are TRBV16 and TRBJ1-1; D might be TRBD1 (6 bases). Germline lookup yields CDR1 KGHSY and CDR2 FQNENV. The CDR3 extends over 15 amino acids. The V and J ends lost 1 base and 1 base respectively, with 10 bases between them. The CDR3 region is CASSQLAQGNTEAFF. DNA for the CDR3: TGTGCCAGCAGCCAATTAGCACAGGGGAACACTGAAGCTTTCTTT.

The chain has TRBV19 and TRBJ2-5, with 14 bases aligning to TRBD2. This CDR3 contains 15 residues. Germline V lookup: CDR1 LNHDA, CDR2 SQIVND (reference sequence). V gave up 8 bases and J gave up 2 bases; unmatched junction bases: 4. CDR3 sequence reads: CASGLAGGKQETQYF. The CDR3 coding sequence is TGTGCCAGTGGACTAGCGGGAGGAAAGCAAGAGACCCAGTACTTC.

The rearrangement uses TRBV6-6 and TRBJ2-7; no reliable D call. The germline V and J ends were trimmed by 2 bases and 0 bases, with 11 bases remaining between them. This CDR3 has 15 amino acids. Germline V gene lookup returns CDR1 MNHNY and CDR2 SVGAGI (reference sequence). CDR3 nucleotide sequence: TGTGCCAGCAGTTACCTTAATCCCTACTCCTACGAGCAGTACTTC. Amino acid sequence: CASSYLNPYSYEQYF.

This sequence joins TRBV6-5 and TRBJ2-7; D is perhaps TRBD1 (5 bases). The CDR3 loop spans 14 amino acids. V was pared by 5 bases and J by 2 bases, with 13 bases between. Germline V CDR1 and CDR2: MNHEY, SVGAGI. This CDR3 is CASSPGRDPYEQYF. As DNA, the CDR3 is TGTGCCAGCAGTCCCGGCAGGGATCCCTACGAGCAGTACTTC.

This rearrangement joins TRBV5-4 to TRBJ2-2; the match to TRBD2 covers 8 bases. V lost 4 bases and J lost 3; bases outside the gene matches: 5. CDR1 SGHNT and CDR2 YYREEE come from the germline V gene (reference sequence). CDR3 length: 15 amino acids. For the CDR3, the DNA is TGTGCCAGCAGCGACGGGGGGGACGACACCGGGGAGCTGTTTTTT. This gives the protein CASSDGGDDTGELFF.

This clone was found a few times. The gene calls are TRBV19 and TRBJ1-4; TRBD1 aligns across 7 bases. Germline V lookup: CDR1 LNHDA, CDR2 SQIVND (reference sequence). The CDR3 contains 15 residues. The V segment lost 4 bases and the J segment 12 bases; nucleotides outside the gene matches: 14. The CDR3 nucleotides are TGTGCCAGTAGTACGGGACAGAACAGAGCCGAGGAACTGTTTTTT. It specifies CASSTGQNRAEELFF.

This chain links TRBV2 with TRBJ2-1, with TRBD2 identical over 12 bases. CDR1 is SNHLY and CDR2 is FYNNEI in the germline V gene. Trimming took 6 bases from V and 5 from J; bases not matched to a gene: 8. The CDR3 is 16 amino acids. CDR3 in amino acids: CASSPQTSGRNNEQFF. CDR3 bases: TGTGCCAGCAGCCCCCAGACTAGCGGGAGAAACAATGAGCAGTTCTTC.

V gene TRBV7-9 combines with J gene TRBJ1-3; the D is unclear. Germline assignment: CDR1 SEHNR and CDR2 FQNEAQ (reference sequence). This CDR3 contains 17 residues. Trimming took off 4 bases at V and 5 bases at J, with 21 bases between the two ends. As DNA, the CDR3 is TGTGCCAGCAGCTATGGGAGTGGAAGCTCCAGACGAAACACCATATATTTT. Protein sequence: CASSYGSGSSRRNTIYF.

V usage is TRBV15 and J usage is TRBJ2-7, with D perhaps being TRBD1 or TRBD2 (6 bases each). This CDR3 is built from 13 residues. V dropped 7 bases and J dropped 1 base, with 11 bases sitting between them. Germline V gene data show CDR1 as LNHNV and CDR2 as YYDKDF (reference sequence). The chain's CDR3 is CATTRGGSYEQYF. The CDR3 nucleotides are TGTGCCACCACCAGGGGAGGATCCTACGAGCAGTACTTC.

J is TRBJ2-4 and V is TRBV6-6; D might be TRBD2 (7 bases). The V end lost 7 bases, the J end lost 6 bases, and 19 bases lay between the germline ends. Germline loops: CDR1 MNHNY, CDR2 SVGAGI (reference sequence). The CDR3 has 15 amino acids. The CDR3 spells CASMGGGSERNIQYF. CDR3 bases: TGTGCCAGCATGGGAGGGGGGAGCGAAAGAAACATTCAGTACTTC.

This clone was detected only once. The V call is TRBV5-5, the J call TRBJ2-7; the D gene is possibly TRBD1 (5 bases). Germline loops: CDR1 SGHKS, CDR2 YYEKEE (reference sequence). The ends were cut back, 4 bases at V and 5 bases at J, with 13 bases in the middle. CDR3 length: 13 residues. The CDR3 DNA follows: TGTGCCAGCAGCACTCCCATCAGGGACGAGCAGTACTTC. It specifies CASSTPIRDEQYF.

This clone came up once. V and J are TRBV19 and TRBJ1-1; D possibly corresponds to TRBD1 (5 bases). Between the trimmed V and J ends, which lost 1 base and 1 base, there was a span of 10 bases. The CDR3 loop spans 15 amino acids. From germline, CDR1 is LNHDA and CDR2 SQIVND (reference sequence). Here the CDR3 reads CASSIVGGANTEAFF. The DNA for the CDR3 is TGTGCCAGTAGTATAGTTGGCGGGGCGAACACTGAAGCTTTCTTT. The whole variable domain, filled in from reference TRBV19 and TRBJ1-1, reads DGGITQSPKYLFRKEGQNVTLSCEQNLNHDAMYWYRQDPGQGLRLIYYSQIVNDFQKGDIAEGYSVSREKKESFPLTVTSAQKNPTAFYLCASSIVGGANTEAFFGQGTRLTVV.

The chain has TRBV6-6 and TRBJ1-3; TRBD1 matches at 9 bases. Germline trimming cut 4 bases from V and 7 bases from J; bases unmatched to any gene: 5. The CDR3 covers 14 residues. Per the germline V gene, CDR1 is MNHNY and CDR2 is SVGAGI (reference sequence). CDR3 nucleotide sequence: TGTGCCAGCAGTTCGCCCGGGACAGGGAACACCATATATTTT. Translating gives CASSSPGTGNTIYF.